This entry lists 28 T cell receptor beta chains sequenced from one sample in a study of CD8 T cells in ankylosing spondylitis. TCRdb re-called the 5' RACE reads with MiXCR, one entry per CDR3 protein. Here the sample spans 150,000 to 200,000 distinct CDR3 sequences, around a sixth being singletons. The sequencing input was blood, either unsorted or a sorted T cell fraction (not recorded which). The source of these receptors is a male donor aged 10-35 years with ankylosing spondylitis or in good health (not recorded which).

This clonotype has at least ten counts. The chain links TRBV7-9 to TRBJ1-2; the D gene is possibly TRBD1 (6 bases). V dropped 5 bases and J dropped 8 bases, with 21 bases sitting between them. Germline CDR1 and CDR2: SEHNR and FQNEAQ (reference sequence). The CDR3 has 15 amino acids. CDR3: CASSPIMPGHAGYTF. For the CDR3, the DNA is TGTGCCAGCAGCCCTATTATGCCGGGACACGCCGGCTACACCTTC.

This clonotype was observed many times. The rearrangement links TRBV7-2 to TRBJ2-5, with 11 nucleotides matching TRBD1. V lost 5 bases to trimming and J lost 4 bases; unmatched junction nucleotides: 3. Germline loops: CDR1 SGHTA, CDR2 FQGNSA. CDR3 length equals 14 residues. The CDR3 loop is CASSPDRGRETQYF. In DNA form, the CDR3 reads TGTGCCAGCAGCCCGGACAGGGGGCGAGAGACCCAGTACTTC.

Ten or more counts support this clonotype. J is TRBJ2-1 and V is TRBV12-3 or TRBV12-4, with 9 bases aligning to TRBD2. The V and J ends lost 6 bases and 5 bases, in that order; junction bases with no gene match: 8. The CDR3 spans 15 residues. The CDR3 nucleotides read TGTGCCAGCAGGACCGGGACTAGCACCGACAATGAGCAGTTCTTC. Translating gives CASRTGTSTDNEQFF.

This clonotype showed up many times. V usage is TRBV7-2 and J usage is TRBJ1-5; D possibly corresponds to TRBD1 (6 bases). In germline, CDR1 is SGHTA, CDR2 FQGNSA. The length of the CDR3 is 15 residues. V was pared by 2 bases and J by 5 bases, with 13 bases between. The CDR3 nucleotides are TGTGCCAGCAGCTTATTCGGGGGCGGGGATCAGCCCCAGCATTTT. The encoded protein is CASSLFGGGDQPQHF.

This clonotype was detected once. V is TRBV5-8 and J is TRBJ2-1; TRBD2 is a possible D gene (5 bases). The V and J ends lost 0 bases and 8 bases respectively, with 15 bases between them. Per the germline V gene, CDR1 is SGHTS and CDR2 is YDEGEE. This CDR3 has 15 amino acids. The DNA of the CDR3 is TGTGCCAGCAGCTTGGTGGCGGAGTTAGCGCATGAGCAGTTCTTC. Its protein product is CASSLVAELAHEQFF.

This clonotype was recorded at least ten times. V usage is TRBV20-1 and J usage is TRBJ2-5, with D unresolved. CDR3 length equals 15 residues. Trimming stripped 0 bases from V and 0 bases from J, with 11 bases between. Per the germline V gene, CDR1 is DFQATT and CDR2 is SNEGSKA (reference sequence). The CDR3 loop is CSAREDGLYQETQYF. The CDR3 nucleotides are TGCAGTGCTAGAGAGGACGGGTTGTACCAAGAGACCCAGTACTTC.

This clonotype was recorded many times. The CDR3 region is CASSLAGGGKHQETQYF. Written as DNA, the CDR3 is TGTGCCAGCAGCTTAGCTGGTGGTGGGAAACACCAAGAGACCCAGTACTTC. The rearrangement links TRBV7-6 to TRBJ2-5; no clear D. Trimming shortened V by 0 bases and J by 0 bases, and 14 bases separated the two germline ends. Germline CDR1 reads SGHVS; CDR2 reads FNYEAQ. The CDR3 has 17 residues.

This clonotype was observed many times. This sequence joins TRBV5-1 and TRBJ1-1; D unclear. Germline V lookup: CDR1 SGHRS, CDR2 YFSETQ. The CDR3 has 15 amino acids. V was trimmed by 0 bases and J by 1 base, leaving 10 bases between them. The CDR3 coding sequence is TGCGCCAGCAGCTTGGCCAGTGGGAGGAACACTGAAGCTTTCTTT. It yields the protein CASSLASGRNTEAFF.

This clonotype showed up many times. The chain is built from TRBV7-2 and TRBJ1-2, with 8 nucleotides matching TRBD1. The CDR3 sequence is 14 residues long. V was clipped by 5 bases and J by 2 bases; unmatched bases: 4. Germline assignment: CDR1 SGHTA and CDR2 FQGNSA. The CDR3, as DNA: TGTGCCAGCAGCGCAGGGGGCGCGAACTATGGCTACACCTTC. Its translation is CASSAGGANYGYTF.

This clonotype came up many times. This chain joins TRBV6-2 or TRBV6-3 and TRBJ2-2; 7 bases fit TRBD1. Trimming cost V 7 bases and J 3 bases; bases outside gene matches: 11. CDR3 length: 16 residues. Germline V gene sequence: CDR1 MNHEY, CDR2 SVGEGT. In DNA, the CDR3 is TGTGCCAGCATACAGGGGCTCGGGATGGACACCGGGGAGCTGTTTTTT. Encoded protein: CASIQGLGMDTGELFF.

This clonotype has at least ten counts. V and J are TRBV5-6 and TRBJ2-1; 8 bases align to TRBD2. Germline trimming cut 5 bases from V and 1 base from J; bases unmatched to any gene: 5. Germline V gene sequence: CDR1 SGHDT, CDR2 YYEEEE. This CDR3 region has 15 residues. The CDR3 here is CASRSGLGSYNEQFF. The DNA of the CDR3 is TGTGCCAGCAGGTCGGGACTAGGGTCCTACAATGAGCAGTTCTTC.

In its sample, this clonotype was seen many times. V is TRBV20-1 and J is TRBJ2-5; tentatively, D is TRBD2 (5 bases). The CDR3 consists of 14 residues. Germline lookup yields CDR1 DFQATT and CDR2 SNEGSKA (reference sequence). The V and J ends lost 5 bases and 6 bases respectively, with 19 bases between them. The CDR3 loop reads CSALGDYPPKTQYF. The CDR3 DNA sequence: TGCAGTGCTTTGGGAGACTATCCCCCCAAGACCCAGTACTTC.

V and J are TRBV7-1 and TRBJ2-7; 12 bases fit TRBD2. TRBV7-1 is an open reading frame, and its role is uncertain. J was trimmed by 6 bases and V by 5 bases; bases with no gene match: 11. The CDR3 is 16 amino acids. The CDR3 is CASSTRLAGVVPEQYF. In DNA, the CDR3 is TGTGCCAGCAGCACCCGACTAGCGGGAGTTGTTCCCGAGCAGTACTTC.

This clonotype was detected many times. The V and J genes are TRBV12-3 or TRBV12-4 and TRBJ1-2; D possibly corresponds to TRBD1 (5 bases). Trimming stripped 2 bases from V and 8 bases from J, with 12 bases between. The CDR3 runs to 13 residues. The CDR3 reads CASSLRRGSGYTF. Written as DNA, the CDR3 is TGTGCCAGCAGTTTACGGAGGGGAAGCGGCTACACCTTC.

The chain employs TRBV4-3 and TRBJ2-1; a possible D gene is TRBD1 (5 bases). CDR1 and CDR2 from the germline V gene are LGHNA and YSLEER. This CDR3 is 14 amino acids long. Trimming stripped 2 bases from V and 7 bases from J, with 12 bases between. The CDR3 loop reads CASSQSGLGNEQFF. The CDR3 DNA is TGCGCCAGCAGCCAATCAGGGTTGGGGAATGAGCAGTTCTTC.

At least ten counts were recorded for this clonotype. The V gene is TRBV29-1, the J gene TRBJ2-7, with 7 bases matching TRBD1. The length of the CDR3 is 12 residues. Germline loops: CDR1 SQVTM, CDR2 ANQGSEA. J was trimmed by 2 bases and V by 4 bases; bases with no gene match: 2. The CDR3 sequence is CSVAGGPYEQYF. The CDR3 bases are TGCAGCGTTGCAGGGGGTCCCTACGAGCAGTACTTC.

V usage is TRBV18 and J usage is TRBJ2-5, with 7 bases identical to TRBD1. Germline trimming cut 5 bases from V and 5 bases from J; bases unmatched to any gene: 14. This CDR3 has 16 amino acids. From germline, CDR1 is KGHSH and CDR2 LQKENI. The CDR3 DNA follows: TGTGCCAGCTCATCAAAGGGGGCAAGGATATCGGAGACCCAGTACTTC. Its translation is CASSSKGARISETQYF.

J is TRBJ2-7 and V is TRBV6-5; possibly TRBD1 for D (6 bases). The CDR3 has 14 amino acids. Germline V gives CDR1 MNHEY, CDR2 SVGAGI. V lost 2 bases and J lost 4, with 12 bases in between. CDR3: CASSYRGKAYEQYF. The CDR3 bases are TGTGCCAGCAGTTACAGGGGGAAGGCTTACGAGCAGTACTTC.

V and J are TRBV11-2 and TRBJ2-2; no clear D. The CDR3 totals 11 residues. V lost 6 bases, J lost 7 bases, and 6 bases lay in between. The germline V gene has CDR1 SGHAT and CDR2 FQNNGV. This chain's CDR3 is CASRKGGELFF. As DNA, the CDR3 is TGTGCCAGCAGAAAGGGCGGGGAGCTGTTTTTT.

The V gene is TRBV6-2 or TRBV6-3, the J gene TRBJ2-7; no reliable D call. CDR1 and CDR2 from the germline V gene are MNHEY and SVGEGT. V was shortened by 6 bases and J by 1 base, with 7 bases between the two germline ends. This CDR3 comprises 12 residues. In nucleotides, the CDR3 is TGTGCCAGCAGACAGTGGTCCTACGAGCAGTACTTC. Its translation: CASRQWSYEQYF.

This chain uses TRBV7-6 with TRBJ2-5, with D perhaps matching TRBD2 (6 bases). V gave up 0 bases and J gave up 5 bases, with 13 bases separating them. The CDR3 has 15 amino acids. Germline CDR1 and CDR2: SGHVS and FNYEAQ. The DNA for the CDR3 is TGTGCCAGCAGCTTAGCGGGTTACGGGAGCGAGACCCAGTACTTC. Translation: CASSLAGYGSETQYF.

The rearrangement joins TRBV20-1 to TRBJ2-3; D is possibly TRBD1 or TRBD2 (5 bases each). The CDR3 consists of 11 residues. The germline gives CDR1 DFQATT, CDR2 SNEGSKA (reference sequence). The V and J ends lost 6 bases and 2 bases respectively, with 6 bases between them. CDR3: CSAGTTDTQYF. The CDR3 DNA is TGCAGTGCGGGGACCACAGATACGCAGTATTTT.

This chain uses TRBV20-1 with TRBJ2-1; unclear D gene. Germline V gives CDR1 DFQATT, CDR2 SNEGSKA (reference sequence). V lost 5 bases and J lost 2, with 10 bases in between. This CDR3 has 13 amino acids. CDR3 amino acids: CSARGVTYNEQFF. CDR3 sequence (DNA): TGCAGTGCTCGTGGAGTTACCTACAATGAGCAGTTCTTC.

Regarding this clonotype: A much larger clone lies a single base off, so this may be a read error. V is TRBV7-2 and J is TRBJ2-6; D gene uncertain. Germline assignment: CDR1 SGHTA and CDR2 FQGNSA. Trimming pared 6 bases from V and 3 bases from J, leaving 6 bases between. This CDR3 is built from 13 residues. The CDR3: CASSGNGANVLTF. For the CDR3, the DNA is TGTGCCAGCAGTGGGAATGGGGCCAACGTCCTGACTTTC.

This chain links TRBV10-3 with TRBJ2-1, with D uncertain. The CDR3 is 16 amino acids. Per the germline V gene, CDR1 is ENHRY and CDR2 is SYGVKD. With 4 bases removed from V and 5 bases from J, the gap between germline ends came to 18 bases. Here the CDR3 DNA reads TGTGCCATCAGTGGGGGTCCGGAGTTAAACGACAATGAGCAGTTCTTC. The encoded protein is CAISGGPELNDNEQFF.

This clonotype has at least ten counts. The CDR3 DNA is TGTGCCAGCAGCCCTCGGGCGCTCGCCGGCTACGAGCAGTACTTC. Translating it yields CASSPRALAGYEQYF. The chain uses TRBV11-2 and TRBJ2-7; D is uncertain. Per the germline V gene, CDR1 is SGHAT and CDR2 is FQNNGV. This CDR3 contains 15 residues. V gave up 5 bases and J gave up 3 bases, with 17 bases separating them.

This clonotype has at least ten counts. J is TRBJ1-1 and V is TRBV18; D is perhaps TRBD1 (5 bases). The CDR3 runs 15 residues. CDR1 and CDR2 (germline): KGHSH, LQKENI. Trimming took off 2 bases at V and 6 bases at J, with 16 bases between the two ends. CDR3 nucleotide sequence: TGTGCCAGCTCACCAAATGGGGGAAATGTTGCTGAAGCTTTCTTT. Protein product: CASSPNGGNVAEAFF.

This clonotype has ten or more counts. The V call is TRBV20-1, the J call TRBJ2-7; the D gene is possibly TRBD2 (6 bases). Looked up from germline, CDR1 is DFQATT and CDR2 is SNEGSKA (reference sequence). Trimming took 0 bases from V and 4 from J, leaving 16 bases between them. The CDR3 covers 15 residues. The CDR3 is CSARDGTLPGYEQYF. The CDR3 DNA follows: TGCAGTGCTAGAGACGGGACTCTGCCCGGGTACGAGCAGTACTTC.